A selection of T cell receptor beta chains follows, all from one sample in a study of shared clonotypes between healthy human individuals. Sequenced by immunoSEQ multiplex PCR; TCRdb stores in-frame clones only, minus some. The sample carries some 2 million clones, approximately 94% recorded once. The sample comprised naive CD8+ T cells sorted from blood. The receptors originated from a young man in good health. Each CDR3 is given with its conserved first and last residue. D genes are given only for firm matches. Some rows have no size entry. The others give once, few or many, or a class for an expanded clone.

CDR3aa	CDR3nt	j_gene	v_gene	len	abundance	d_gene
CASSPRGQPHYEQYF	TGTGCCAGCAGTCCCCGGGGACAGCCCCACTACGAGCAGTACTTC	TRBJ2-7	TRBV6-6	15	.	TRBD1
CASSLGLSQYF	TGTGCCAGCAGCTTGGGACTGTCGCAGTACTTC	TRBJ2-7	TRBV5-5	11	.	.
CASSPGLAGGPWYNEQFF	TGTGCCAGCAGCCCGGGACTAGCGGGGGGGCCATGGTACAATGAGCAGTTCTTC	TRBJ2-1	TRBV7-3	18	.	TRBD2
CASSGDRGVPLEQYF	TGCGCCAGCAGTGGGGACAGGGGGGTCCCCTTGGAGCAGTACTTC	TRBJ2-7	TRBV10-1	15	.	TRBD1
CASSGTGELFF	TGCGCCAGCAGCGGTACCGGGGAGCTGTTTTTT	TRBJ2-2	TRBV4-1	11	.	.
CASSLVLAASGNTIYF	TGTGCCAGCAGCTTAGTTCTCGCAGCCTCTGGAAACACCATATATTTT	TRBJ1-3	TRBV7-9	16	.	.
CASSTRQREAFF	TGTGCCAGCAGCACCCGACAGCGTGAAGCTTTCTTT	TRBJ1-1	TRBV13	12	.	.
CASSDMGSYNEQFF	TGTGCCAGCAGTGACATGGGCTCCTACAATGAGCAGTTCTTC	TRBJ2-1	TRBV6-1	14	.	.
CASSEASPWAFGHEQYF	TGTGCCAGCAGTGAAGCATCACCCTGGGCCTTCGGGCACGAGCAGTACTTC	TRBJ2-7	TRBV6-1	17	.	.
CASSQLTGVGYGYTF	TGCGCCAGCAGCCAATTGACAGGGGTGGGCTATGGCTACACCTTC	TRBJ1-2	TRBV4-1	15	.	TRBD1
CASSSGMGDEQFF	TGTGCCAGCAGCTCGGGGATGGGAGATGAGCAGTTCTTC	TRBJ2-1	TRBV9	13	.	.
CASLSTGAYEQYF	TGTGCCAGCCTTTCAACAGGGGCCTACGAGCAGTACTTC	TRBJ2-7	TRBV6-1	13	once	TRBD1
CASSLGGTGNQETQYF	TGTGCCAGCAGCTTAGGTGGGACAGGGAATCAAGAGACCCAGTACTTC	TRBJ2-5	TRBV13	16	.	TRBD1
CAWSVGWDYGYTF	TGTGCCTGGAGTGTGGGCTGGGACTATGGCTACACCTTC	TRBJ1-2	TRBV30	13	.	.
CASRDGLTGELFF	TGTGCCAGCAGAGATGGTCTCACCGGGGAGCTGTTTTTT	TRBJ2-2	TRBV9	13	.	.
CASSYSRVGQPQHF	TGTGCCAGCAGTTACTCCAGGGTTGGTCAGCCCCAGCATTTT	TRBJ1-5	TRBV6-5	14	.	.
CASSPRAGRAYEQYF	TGTGCCAGCAGCCCTAGGGCGGGCAGAGCCTACGAGCAGTACTTC	TRBJ2-7	TRBV7-9	15	.	.
CASSITGTEAFF	TGTGCCAGTAGTATCACGGGGACTGAAGCTTTCTTT	TRBJ1-1	TRBV19	12	.	.
CASSQGMAGDLYEQYF	TGTGCCAGCAGCCAAGGAATGGCGGGGGATCTCTACGAGCAATACTTC	TRBJ2-7	TRBV14	16	.	TRBD2
CASSLVWDQPQHF	TGTGCCAGCAGCCTGGTCTGGGATCAGCCCCAGCATTTT	TRBJ1-5	TRBV7-3	13	.	.